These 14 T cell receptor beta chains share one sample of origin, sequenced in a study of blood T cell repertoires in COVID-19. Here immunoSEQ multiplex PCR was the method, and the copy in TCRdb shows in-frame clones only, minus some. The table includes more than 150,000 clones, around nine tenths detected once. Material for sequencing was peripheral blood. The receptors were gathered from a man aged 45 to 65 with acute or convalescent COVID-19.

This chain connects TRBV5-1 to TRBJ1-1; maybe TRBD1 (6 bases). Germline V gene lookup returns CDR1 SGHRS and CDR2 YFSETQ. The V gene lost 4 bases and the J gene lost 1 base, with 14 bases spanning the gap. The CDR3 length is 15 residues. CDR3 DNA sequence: TGCGCCAGCAGCCTTCCCTTGACAGGGAACACTGAAGCTTTCTTT. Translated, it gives CASSLPLTGNTEAFF.

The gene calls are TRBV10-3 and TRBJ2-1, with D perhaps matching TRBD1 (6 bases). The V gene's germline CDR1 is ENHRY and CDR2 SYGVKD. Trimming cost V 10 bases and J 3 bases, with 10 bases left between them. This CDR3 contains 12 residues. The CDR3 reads CATLGGYNEQFF. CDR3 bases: TGTGCCACCCTAGGGGGCTACAATGAGCAGTTCTTC.

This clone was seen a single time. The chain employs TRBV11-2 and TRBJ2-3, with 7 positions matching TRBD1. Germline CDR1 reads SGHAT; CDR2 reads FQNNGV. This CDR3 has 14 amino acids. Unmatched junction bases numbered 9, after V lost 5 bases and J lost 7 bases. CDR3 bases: TGTGCCAGCAGCCCGATAAGGGGGCGGAATACGCAGTATTTT. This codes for CASSPIRGRNTQYF.

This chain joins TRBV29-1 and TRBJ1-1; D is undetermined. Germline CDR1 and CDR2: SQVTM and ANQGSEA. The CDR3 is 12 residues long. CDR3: CSAQAMNTEAFF. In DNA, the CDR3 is TGCAGTGCGCAGGCAATGAACACTGAAGCTTTCTTT.

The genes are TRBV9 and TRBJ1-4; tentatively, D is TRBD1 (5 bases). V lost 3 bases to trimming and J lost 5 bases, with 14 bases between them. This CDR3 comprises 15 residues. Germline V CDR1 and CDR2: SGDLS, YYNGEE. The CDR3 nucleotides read TGTGCCAGCAGCGGAACCGGGACTCCGAATGAAAAACTGTTTTTT. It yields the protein CASSGTGTPNEKLFF. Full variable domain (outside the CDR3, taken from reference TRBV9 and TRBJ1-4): DSGVTQTPKHLITATGQRVTLRCSPRSGDLSVYWYQQSLDQGLQFLIQYYNGEERAKGNILERFSAQQFPDLHSELNLSSLELGDSALYFCASSGTGTPNEKLFFGSGTQLSVL.

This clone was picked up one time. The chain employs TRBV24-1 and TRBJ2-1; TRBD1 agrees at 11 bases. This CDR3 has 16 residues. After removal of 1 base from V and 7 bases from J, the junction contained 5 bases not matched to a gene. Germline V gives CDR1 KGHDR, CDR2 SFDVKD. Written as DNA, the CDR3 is TGTGCCACCAGTGATTTAGGACAGGGGGCAGGAAATGAGCAGTTCTTC. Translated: CATSDLGQGAGNEQFF.

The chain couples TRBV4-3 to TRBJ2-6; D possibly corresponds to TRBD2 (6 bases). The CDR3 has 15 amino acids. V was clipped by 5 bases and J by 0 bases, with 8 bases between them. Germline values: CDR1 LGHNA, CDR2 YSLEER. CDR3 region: CASSMRGSGANVLTF. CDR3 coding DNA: TGCGCCAGCAGCATGCGGGGCTCTGGGGCCAACGTCCTGACTTTC.

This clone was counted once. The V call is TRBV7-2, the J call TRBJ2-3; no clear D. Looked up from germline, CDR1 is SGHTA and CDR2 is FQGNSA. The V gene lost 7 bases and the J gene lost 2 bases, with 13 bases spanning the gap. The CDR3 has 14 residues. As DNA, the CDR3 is TGTGCCAGCACCTCGTCCCCTAACACAGATACGCAGTATTTT. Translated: CASTSSPNTDTQYF.

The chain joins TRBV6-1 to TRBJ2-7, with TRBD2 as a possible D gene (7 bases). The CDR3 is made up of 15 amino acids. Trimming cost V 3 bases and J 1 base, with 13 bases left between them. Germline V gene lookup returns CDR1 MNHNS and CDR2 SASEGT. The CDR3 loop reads CASSEVGGRSYEQYV. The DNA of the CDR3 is TGTGCCAGCAGTGAGGTGGGGGGGCGATCCTACGAGCAGTACGTC.

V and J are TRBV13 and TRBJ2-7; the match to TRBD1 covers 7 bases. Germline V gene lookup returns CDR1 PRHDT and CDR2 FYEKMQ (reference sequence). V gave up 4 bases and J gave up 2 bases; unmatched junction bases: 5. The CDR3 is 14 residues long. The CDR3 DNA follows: TGTGCCAGCAGCTCCTGGGACAGTCCCTACGAGCAGTACTTC. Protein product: CASSSWDSPYEQYF.

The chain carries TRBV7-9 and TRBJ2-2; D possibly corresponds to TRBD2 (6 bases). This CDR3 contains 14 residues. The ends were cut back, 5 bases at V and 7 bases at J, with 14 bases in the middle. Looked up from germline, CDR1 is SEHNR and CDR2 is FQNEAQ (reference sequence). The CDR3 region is CASSGGRAVGELFF. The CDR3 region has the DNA TGTGCCAGCAGCGGAGGGCGGGCGGTCGGGGAGCTGTTTTTT.

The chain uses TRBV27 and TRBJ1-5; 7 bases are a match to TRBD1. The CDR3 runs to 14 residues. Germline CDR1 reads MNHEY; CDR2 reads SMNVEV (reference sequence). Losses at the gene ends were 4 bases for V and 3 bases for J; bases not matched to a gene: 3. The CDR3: CASSSRGINQPQHF. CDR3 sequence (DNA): TGTGCCAGCAGTTCCAGGGGGATCAATCAGCCCCAGCATTTT.

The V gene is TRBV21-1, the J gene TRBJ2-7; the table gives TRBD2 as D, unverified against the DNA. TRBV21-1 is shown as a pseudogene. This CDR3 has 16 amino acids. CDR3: CASVCCRSPVSGEQYF. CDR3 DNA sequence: TGTGCCAGCGTTTGTTGCCGGTCCCCTGTAAGTGGCGAGCAGTACTTC.

The CDR3 DNA reads TGCGCCAGCAGCTCTACCCCAGGGGGCGTTCAGCCCCAGCATTTT. The encoded protein is CASSSTPGGVQPQHF. The rearrangement uses TRBV5-1 and TRBJ1-5, with TRBD1 matching 8 bases. V gave up 3 bases and J gave up 6 bases; unmatched junction bases: 8. Looked up from germline, CDR1 is SGHRS and CDR2 is YFSETQ. The CDR3 is 15 amino acids.